The clone carrying this T cell receptor beta chain was seen ten or more times. Via MiXCR, TCRdb re-called the RT-PCR reads, giving one row per CDR3 protein. Seen here are a few hundred thousand distinct CDR3 sequences, 10% to 11% observed once, and the top ten hold 12%. This entry belongs to a study of response to subunit inactivated influenza vaccine. The sequenced sample was PBMCs from blood, obtained around seven weeks after vaccination. The TCR was taken from a middle-aged man who received an inactivated influenza vaccine.

In DNA form, the CDR3 reads TGTGCCAGCAGCCGGTCCGGGACTAGCGTGGGCGGGGAGCTGTTTTTT. This gives the protein CASSRSGTSVGGELFF. V gene TRBV28 combines with J gene TRBJ2-2; 10 positions agree with TRBD2. V dropped 6 bases and J dropped 7; count of bases not matched to a gene: 11. The CDR3 is 16 residues long. Looked up from germline, CDR1 is MDHEN and CDR2 is SYDVKM. The whole variable domain, remainder taken from reference TRBV28 and TRBJ2-2, is DVKVTQSSRYLVKRTGEKVFLECVQDMDHENMFWYRQDPGLGLRLIYFSYDVKMKEKGDIPEGYSVSREKKERFSLILESASTNQTSMYLCASSRSGTSVGGELFFGEGSRLTVL.